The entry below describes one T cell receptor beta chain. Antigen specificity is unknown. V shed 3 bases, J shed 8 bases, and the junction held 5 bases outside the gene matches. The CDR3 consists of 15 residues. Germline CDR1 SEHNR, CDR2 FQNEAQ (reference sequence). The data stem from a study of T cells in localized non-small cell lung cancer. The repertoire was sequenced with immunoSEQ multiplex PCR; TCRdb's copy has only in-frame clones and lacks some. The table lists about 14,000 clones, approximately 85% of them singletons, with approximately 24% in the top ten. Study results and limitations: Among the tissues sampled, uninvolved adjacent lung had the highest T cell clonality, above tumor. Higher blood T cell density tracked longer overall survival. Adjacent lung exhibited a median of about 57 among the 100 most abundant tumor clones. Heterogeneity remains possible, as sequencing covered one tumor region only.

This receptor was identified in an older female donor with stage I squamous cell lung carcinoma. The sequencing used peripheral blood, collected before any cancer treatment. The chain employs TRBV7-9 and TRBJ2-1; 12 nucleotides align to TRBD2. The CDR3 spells CASSLTSGRSDEQFF. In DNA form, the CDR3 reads TGTGCCAGCAGCTTGACTAGCGGGAGAAGTGATGAGCAGTTCTTC.